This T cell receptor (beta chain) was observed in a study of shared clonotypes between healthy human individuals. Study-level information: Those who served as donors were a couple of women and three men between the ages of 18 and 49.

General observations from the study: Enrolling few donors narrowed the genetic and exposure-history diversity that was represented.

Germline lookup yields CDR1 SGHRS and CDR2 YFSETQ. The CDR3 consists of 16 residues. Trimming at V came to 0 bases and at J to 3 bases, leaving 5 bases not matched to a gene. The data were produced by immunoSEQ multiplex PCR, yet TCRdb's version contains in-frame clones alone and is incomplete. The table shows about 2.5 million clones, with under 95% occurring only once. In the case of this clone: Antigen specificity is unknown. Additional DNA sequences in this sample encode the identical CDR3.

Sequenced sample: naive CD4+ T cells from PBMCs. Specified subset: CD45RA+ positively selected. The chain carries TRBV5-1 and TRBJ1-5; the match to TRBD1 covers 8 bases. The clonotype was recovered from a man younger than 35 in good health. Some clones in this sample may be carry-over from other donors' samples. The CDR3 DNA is TGCGCCAGCAGCTTGGCAGGACAGGGACCCAATCAGCCCCAGCATTTT. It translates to CASSLAGQGPNQPQHF.